This TCR beta chain was found in a study of blood T cell repertoires in COVID-19. The wider study: PBMCs, B-cell-depleted T cells, or T cells were the source of the cDNA or gDNA that made up the material.

CDR1 is MDHEN and CDR2 is SYDVKM in the germline V gene. The ends lost 4 bases at V and 7 bases at J; junction bases unmatched: 13. The CDR3 has 16 amino acids. Repertoires were generated with immunoSEQ multiplex PCR, while TCRdb's copy carries only in-frame clones and drops some. Of around 160,000 clones detected, approximately 80% appear once; the ten largest clones hold about 3%. The chain is built from TRBV28 and TRBJ1-1, with 9 positions matching TRBD1. Sequenced: peripheral blood. The clonotype was recovered from a woman in her thirties or forties with active or convalescent COVID-19. CDR3 protein: CASSSTSGTGIFEAFF. The DNA of the CDR3 is TGTGCCAGCAGTTCGACCTCCGGGACAGGGATATTTGAAGCTTTCTTT. Drawing the rest from reference TRBV28 and TRBJ1-1, the complete variable domain is DVKVTQSSRYLVKRTGEKVFLECVQDMDHENMFWYRQDPGLGLRLIYFSYDVKMKEKGDIPEGYSVSREKKERFSLILESASTNQTSMYLCASSSTSGTGIFEAFFGQGTRLTVV.